A single sample gave rise to the 32 T cell receptor beta chains below, sequenced in a study of blood T cells in healthy people across ages. A second PCR of 7 to 11 cycles used a sample-barcoded 5' primer and a J-beta primer mix. MiXCR, run by TCRdb on the 5' RACE reads, gives a single entry per CDR3 protein. Here the sample spans over 950,000 distinct CDR3 sequences, roughly 47% being singletons. The sequenced sample was blood. These receptor sequences come from a woman aged 55-69 years in good health.

V and J are TRBV5-1 and TRBJ2-2, with 7 nucleotides matching TRBD1. Germline-derived CDR1 and CDR2 are SGHRS and YFSETQ. V dropped 0 bases and J dropped 3; count of bases not matched to a gene: 2. The CDR3 sequence is 15 residues long. The chain's CDR3 is CASSLAQGDTGELFF. For the CDR3, the DNA is TGCGCCAGCAGCTTGGCCCAGGGGGACACCGGGGAGCTGTTTTTT.

The chain recombines TRBV7-2 with TRBJ2-5; no clear D. Germline assignment: CDR1 SGHTA and CDR2 FQGNSA. CDR3 size: 14 residues. Trimming took off 5 bases at V and 4 bases at J, with 14 bases between the two ends. CDR3 DNA sequence: TGTGCCAGCAGCCAACGTCGGGCTAGAGAGACCCAGTACTTC. It is translated as CASSQRRARETQYF.

This clonotype occurred once. A much larger clone is a single base away; this may be a read error. The chain has TRBV29-1 and TRBJ2-5; D remains unclear. The CDR3 runs to 10 residues. V shed 5 bases and J shed 11 bases, with 12 bases lying between them. The germline CDR1 and CDR2 sequences are SQVTM and ANQGSEA. CDR3 coding DNA: TGCAGCGTTCGGTCTTTCCGGCAGTACTTC. Translated, it gives CSVRSFRQYF.

There are a few counts of this clonotype. The rearrangement links TRBV18 to TRBJ2-7; D is possibly TRBD2 (5 bases). V was shortened by 5 bases and J by 0 bases, with 11 bases between the two germline ends. CDR1 and CDR2 from the germline V gene are KGHSH and LQKENI. The CDR3 covers 14 residues. Written as DNA, the CDR3 is TGTGCCAGCTCATCAACTAGGGACTCCTACGAGCAGTACTTC. The encoded protein is CASSSTRDSYEQYF.

The chain is built from TRBV20-1 and TRBJ2-3, with TRBD2 matching 7 bases. This CDR3 region has 14 residues. From germline, CDR1 is DFQATT and CDR2 SNEGSKA (reference sequence). The V gene end was trimmed by 3 bases and the J gene end by 4 bases; junction bases not matched to a gene: 7. The CDR3 sequence is CSASKAGAADTQYF. The CDR3 bases are TGCAGTGCTAGTAAGGCGGGAGCGGCAGATACGCAGTATTTT.

The chain couples TRBV20-1 to TRBJ2-1; D may be TRBD1 (7 bases). The V and J ends lost 7 bases and 4 bases respectively, with 26 bases between them. Germline CDR1 and CDR2: DFQATT and SNEGSKA (reference sequence). This CDR3 comprises 17 residues. The CDR3 nucleotides are TGCAGTGTCCTGCCGAATCAGGGGGGAGTAAGGTACAATGAGCAGTTCTTC. Its protein product is CSVLPNQGGVRYNEQFF.

The gene calls are TRBV3-1 and TRBJ2-5, with TRBD1 matching over 10 bases. Germline trimming cut 0 bases from V and 2 bases from J; bases unmatched to any gene: 6. From germline, CDR1 is LGHDT and CDR2 YNNKEL (reference sequence). CDR3 length: 17 residues. The CDR3 region is CASSQDPWDRGQETQYF. For the CDR3, the DNA is TGTGCCAGCAGCCAAGACCCATGGGACAGGGGACAAGAGACCCAGTACTTC.

A word on this clonotype: One end of the junction does not line up with germline, which may come from a read error. The V call is TRBV7-8, the J call TRBJ2-1, with D unclear. Germline CDR1 is SGHVS and CDR2 is FQNEAQ. This CDR3 contains 15 residues. The DNA of the CDR3 is TGTGTCAGCAGCTTACGCGCGGATACAAACAATGAGCAGTTCTTC. Translating gives CVSSLRADTNNEQFF.

A note on this clonotype: The junction and the germline gene differ at one end; a read error may be behind it. The chain is built from TRBV6-1 and TRBJ2-7, with D possibly matching TRBD1 (7 bases). The CDR3 loop spans 15 amino acids. The germline CDR1 and CDR2 sequences are MNHNS and SASEGT. This CDR3 reads CASGERTGEAYEQYF. DNA of the CDR3: TGTGCCAGCGGTGAACGCACAGGGGAGGCCTACGAGCAGTACTTC.

The J gene is TRBJ1-3, the V gene TRBV28, with D perhaps matching TRBD1 (6 bases). Per the germline V gene, CDR1 is MDHEN and CDR2 is SYDVKM. The CDR3 is 18 residues long. The V and J ends lost 4 bases and 2 bases respectively, with 21 bases between them. The CDR3 nucleotides are TGTGCCAGCAGTTCTAAACTGATTTCGGGGGCCGCTGGAAACACCATATATTTT. This encodes CASSSKLISGAAGNTIYF. The whole variable domain, remainder taken from reference TRBV28 and TRBJ1-3, is DVKVTQSSRYLVKRTGEKVFLECVQDMDHENMFWYRQDPGLGLRLIYFSYDVKMKEKGDIPEGYSVSREKKERFSLILESASTNQTSMYLCASSSKLISGAAGNTIYFGEGSWLTVV.

This chain links TRBV3-1 with TRBJ2-5; 7 bases are shared with TRBD2. This CDR3 region has 14 residues. The V gene end was trimmed by 1 base and the J gene end by 11 bases; junction bases not matched to a gene: 10. Germline CDR1 and CDR2: LGHDT and YNNKEL (reference sequence). The CDR3 loop is CASSQGGLVNEQYF. Written as DNA, the CDR3 is TGTGCCAGCAGCCAAGGAGGACTAGTCAATGAGCAGTACTTC.

The chain carries TRBV29-1 and TRBJ2-4; 7 bases line up with TRBD1. V trimming: 4 bases; J trimming: 3 bases; junction bases outside the gene matches: 12. CDR3 size: 16 residues. Per the germline V gene, CDR1 is SQVTM and CDR2 is ANQGSEA. The CDR3 bases are TGCAGCGTTGGAGAGACCCACAGGGGCTTCAAAAACATTCAGTACTTC. Translation gives CSVGETHRGFKNIQYF.

The chain links TRBV12-3 or TRBV12-4 to TRBJ2-5, with 7 bases lining up with TRBD2. Losses at the gene ends were 3 bases for V and 1 base for J; bases not matched to a gene: 5. The length of the CDR3 is 15 residues. The CDR3 sequence: CASSLLAAAQETQYF. CDR3 coding DNA: TGTGCCAGCAGTTTGCTAGCGGCGGCCCAAGAGACCCAGTACTTC.

The table lists this clonotype with a few counts. V and J are TRBV7-2 and TRBJ1-5, with D unclear. This CDR3 is 14 amino acids long. The germline CDR1 and CDR2 sequences are SGHTA and FQGNSA. Trimming removed 1 base from V and 3 bases from J, with 7 bases in between. This chain's CDR3 is CASSLEAYNQPQHF. The CDR3 DNA sequence: TGTGCCAGCAGCTTAGAGGCCTACAATCAGCCCCAGCATTTT.

The genes are TRBV7-9 and TRBJ2-7, with 8 bases identical to TRBD2. The CDR3 is made up of 14 amino acids. V lost 1 base and J lost 3; bases outside the gene matches: 2. The germline CDR1 and CDR2 sequences are SEHNR and FQNEAQ (reference sequence). In DNA form, the CDR3 reads TGTGCCAGCAGCTTAGGGGGACTAGTCTACGAGCAGTACTTC. Translation gives CASSLGGLVYEQYF.

CDR3 sequence: CASSRDGYSNQPQHF. The DNA of the CDR3 is TGTGCCAGCAGCCGAGACGGATATAGCAATCAGCCCCAGCATTTT. This chain uses TRBV9 with TRBJ1-5; no clear D gene. V shed 4 bases and J shed 0 bases, with 11 bases lying between them. CDR1 is SGDLS and CDR2 is YYNGEE in the germline V gene. The CDR3 is 15 amino acids. Full variable domain (rest looked up from reference TRBV9 and TRBJ1-5): DSGVTQTPKHLITATGQRVTLRCSPRSGDLSVYWYQQSLDQGLQFLIQYYNGEERAKGNILERFSAQQFPDLHSELNLSSLELGDSALYFCASSRDGYSNQPQHFGDGTRLSIL.

This clonotype occurred a few times. The chain joins TRBV4-1 to TRBJ2-7, with 8 bases matching TRBD1. CDR3 length: 14 amino acids. Trimming removed 4 bases from V and 6 bases from J; junction bases left unmatched: 8. The germline V gene has CDR1 MGHRA and CDR2 YSYEKL. The CDR3 bases are TGCGCCAGCAGCCCTTGGGACAGGAGATTCGAGCAGTACTTC. Protein sequence: CASSPWDRRFEQYF.

This clonotype was picked up one time. The chain joins TRBV6-2 or TRBV6-3 to TRBJ2-7; perhaps TRBD1 as D (5 bases). V dropped 7 bases and J dropped 1 base, with 11 bases sitting between them. CDR1 and CDR2 from the germline V gene are MNHEY and SVGEGT. The CDR3 spans 13 residues. The CDR3: CASKFDRSYEQYF. In DNA, the CDR3 is TGTGCCAGCAAATTCGACAGATCCTACGAGCAGTACTTC.

This sequence joins TRBV4-2 and TRBJ2-7; 7 bases align to TRBD1. The CDR3 is made up of 14 amino acids. Germline lookup yields CDR1 LGHNA and CDR2 YNFKEQ. The ends lost 0 bases at V and 3 bases at J; junction bases unmatched: 2. The CDR3 reads CASSQEGTVYEQYF. Here the CDR3 DNA reads TGTGCCAGCAGCCAAGAAGGGACAGTCTACGAGCAGTACTTC.

In its sample, this clonotype was seen a few times. The rearrangement joins TRBV4-3 to TRBJ2-7; TRBD2 might be the D (6 bases). This CDR3 comprises 18 residues. Trimming removed 0 bases at V and 6 bases at J, with 24 bases between. The germline V gene has CDR1 LGHNA and CDR2 YSLEER. The CDR3 spells CASSQETTLAGRFFEQYF. The CDR3 coding sequence is TGCGCCAGCAGCCAAGAAACTACCCTAGCAGGGAGGTTTTTCGAGCAGTACTTC.

The chain uses TRBV29-1 and TRBJ1-2, with TRBD1 matching over 7 bases. Trimming took 6 bases from V and 5 from J; bases not matched to a gene: 9. Germline V gene sequence: CDR1 SQVTM, CDR2 ANQGSEA. This CDR3 contains 13 residues. The DNA for the CDR3 is TGCAGCGTACCCGACAGGGAAGGGTATGGCTACACCTTC. Its protein product is CSVPDREGYGYTF.

The rearrangement links TRBV10-3 to TRBJ1-1, with D hard to call. The V end lost 7 bases, the J end lost 2 bases, and 8 bases lay between the germline ends. Germline V CDR1 and CDR2: ENHRY, SYGVKD. The CDR3 covers 12 residues. The CDR3 sequence is CAIKTQNTEAFF. CDR3 DNA sequence: TGTGCCATCAAAACACAAAACACTGAAGCTTTCTTT.

The chain combines TRBV28 with TRBJ2-3; 7 nucleotides align to TRBD2. Losses at the gene ends were 10 bases for V and 5 bases for J; bases not matched to a gene: 15. CDR3 length: 15 amino acids. CDR1 and CDR2 from the germline V gene are MDHEN and SYDVKM. This CDR3 is CATAGDEDEVDTQYF. The DNA of the CDR3 is TGTGCCACGGCGGGAGATGAGGATGAGGTAGATACGCAGTATTTT.

Regarding this clonotype: Its ends do not fully match the called genes, so a read error is possible. The CDR3 bases are TGTGCCAGCAGCCCTCGGACTAGCAGAGATACGCAGTATTTT. This codes for CASSPRTSRDTQYF. The chain combines TRBV7-2 with TRBJ2-3; 8 nucleotides line up with TRBD2. CDR1 is SGHTA, CDR2 FQGNSA, per germline. The CDR3 has 14 residues.

This clonotype has just a few counts. J is TRBJ2-1 and V is TRBV20-1; 8 nucleotides match TRBD2. V dropped 3 bases and J dropped 6; count of bases not matched to a gene: 13. The CDR3 totals 16 residues. The germline gives CDR1 DFQATT, CDR2 SNEGSKA (reference sequence). The CDR3 sequence is CSARPQTGTRGNEQFF. As DNA, the CDR3 is TGCAGTGCTAGGCCCCAGACCGGGACTAGGGGCAATGAGCAGTTCTTC.

This clonotype was observed a single time. This chain joins TRBV19 and TRBJ2-5; TRBD1 aligns across 11 bases. The J call could be wrong; TRBJ2-7 is a better fit for the DNA end. CDR3 size: 18 residues. The germline CDR1 and CDR2 sequences are LNHDA and SQIVND (reference sequence). CDR3: CASSTQSPGTGGSYEQYF. The CDR3, as DNA: TGTGCCAGTAGTACCCAGAGCCCGGGGACAGGGGGTTCCTACGAGCAGTACTTC.

A word on this clonotype: The junction differs from germline at one of its ends, possibly a read error. This chain uses TRBV30 with TRBJ2-3; 8 nucleotides agree with TRBD2. The CDR3 is made up of 13 amino acids. The germline CDR1 and CDR2 sequences are GTSNPN and SVGIG (reference sequence). In nucleotides, the CDR3 is TGCGCCTGGAGCGGGAGTAACACAGATACGCAGTATTTT. Protein product: CAWSGSNTDTQYF.

This chain uses TRBV20-1 with TRBJ2-1; TRBD2 is a possible D gene (6 bases). The CDR3 has 14 residues. Trimming stripped 8 bases from V and 1 base from J, with 15 bases between. In germline, CDR1 is DFQATT, CDR2 SNEGSKA (reference sequence). CDR3 in DNA: TGCAGTTTTTACAGCGGGTCATCCTACAATGAGCAGTTCTTC. Its translation: CSFYSGSSYNEQFF.

This clonotype was seen more than once but under ten times. The CDR3 region has the DNA TGCAGTGCTAGATCACTGGGCGGTCCGGGTACGCAGTATTTT. The encoded protein is CSARSLGGPGTQYF. The chain couples TRBV20-1 to TRBJ2-3; D is unresolved. CDR1 DFQATT and CDR2 SNEGSKA come from the germline V gene (reference sequence). CDR3 size: 14 residues. Between the trimmed V and J ends, which lost 2 bases and 8 bases, there was a span of 17 bases.

The sample holds a few counts of this clonotype. The rearrangement uses TRBV20-1 and TRBJ2-3; 8 positions agree with TRBD1. The V gene end was trimmed by 2 bases and the J gene end by 0 bases; junction bases not matched to a gene: 7. The germline V gene has CDR1 DFQATT and CDR2 SNEGSKA (reference sequence). This CDR3 has 16 amino acids. The CDR3 spells CSARTGQGTSTDTQYF. DNA of the CDR3: TGCAGTGCTAGAACAGGACAGGGTACTAGCACAGATACGCAGTATTTT.

V gene TRBV28 combines with J gene TRBJ2-5; D is ambiguous. Looked up from germline, CDR1 is MDHEN and CDR2 is SYDVKM. CDR3 length: 13 amino acids. Trimming removed 6 bases from V and 11 bases from J, with 19 bases in between. CDR3: CASSPGSDNEQYF. CDR3 coding DNA: TGTGCCAGCAGCCCGGGTTCAGACAATGAGCAGTACTTC.

This chain uses TRBV7-8 with TRBJ2-3; 7 positions match TRBD2. Losses at the gene ends were 1 base for V and 14 bases for J; bases not matched to a gene: 6. The CDR3 extends over 12 amino acids. Germline assignment: CDR1 SGHVS and CDR2 FQNEAQ. For the CDR3, the DNA is TGTGCCAGCAGCTTAGTAAGTGGGAGGGCGTATTTT. Its protein product is CASSLVSGRAYF.